The 20 T cell receptor beta chains below all came from one sample that was sequenced in a study of T-cell memory formation after mild COVID-19. Each CDR3 protein gets one entry after TCRdb re-called the 5' RACE reads with MiXCR. In the table there are hundreds of thousands of distinct CDR3 sequences, around 21% of which are singletons. The sequencing sample was made of PBMCs or a T cell subset sorted from them (not recorded which). The receptors shown here come from an adult woman who had mild COVID-19 (a few samples of this study predate the infection). Cell type and time point are not known.

CDR3 amino acids: CSARQPRTGTGGETQYF. Here the CDR3 DNA reads TGCAGTGCTAGACAACCGCGGACAGGGACCGGGGGTGAGACCCAGTACTTC. This chain joins TRBV20-1 and TRBJ2-5, with 8 bases that match TRBD1. Germline V CDR1 and CDR2: DFQATT, SNEGSKA (reference sequence). J was trimmed by 5 bases and V by 2 bases; bases with no gene match: 16. The CDR3 is 17 residues long.

The V and J genes are TRBV6-1 and TRBJ2-1; the D gene is possibly TRBD1 (8 bases). Germline CDR1 and CDR2: MNHNS and SASEGT. Trimming stripped 6 bases from V and 9 bases from J, with 21 bases between. The CDR3 loop spans 15 amino acids. Written as DNA, the CDR3 is TGTGCCAGCAGCTTACAGGGGGGGGAAGGAGGTGAGCAGTTCTTC. Protein product: CASSLQGGEGGEQFF.

The V and J genes are TRBV9 and TRBJ1-6; 7 bases line up with TRBD1. The CDR3 consists of 15 residues. The junction had 7 bases not matched to a gene; V was cut back by 2 bases and J by 8 bases. Germline V gene sequence: CDR1 SGDLS, CDR2 YYNGEE. CDR3 bases: TGTGCCAGCAGCGTGGACAGGACGTGGCATTCACCCCTCCACTTT. Translated, it gives CASSVDRTWHSPLHF.

CDR3 sequence (DNA): TGTGCCACCTCCGGACTATACAATGAGCAGTTCTTC. Translating it yields CATSGLYNEQFF. The chain has TRBV24-1 and TRBJ2-1; possible D gene TRBD2, 6 bases. V lost 9 bases to trimming and J lost 4 bases, with 9 bases between them. Per germline, CDR1 KGHDR and CDR2 SFDVKD. The CDR3 extends over 12 amino acids.

This clonotype was counted a few times. The CDR3, as DNA: TGTGCCACCACTGCCGGACGGGGGAGGACAGATACGCAGTATTTT. This translates into CATTAGRGRTDTQYF. The V and J genes are TRBV24-1 and TRBJ2-3, with a possible D match to TRBD2 (6 bases). CDR1 is KGHDR and CDR2 is SFDVKD in the germline V gene. V was shortened by 8 bases and J by 3 bases, with 17 bases between the two germline ends. CDR3 length: 15 residues.

The CDR3 is CASSTRQGWSGELFF. The CDR3 region has the DNA TGTGCCAGCAGCACCCGACAGGGGTGGTCGGGGGAGCTGTTTTTT. The genes are TRBV11-2 and TRBJ2-2; 8 nucleotides line up with TRBD1. V lost 5 bases, J lost 8 bases, and 10 bases stayed unmatched. Germline V lookup: CDR1 SGHAT, CDR2 FQNNGV. CDR3 length: 15 amino acids.

The CDR3 DNA is TGTGCCAGCAGCTTATTGGGTAGCTCTGGGGCCAACGTCCTGACTTTC. This codes for CASSLLGSSGANVLTF. The chain carries TRBV7-8 and TRBJ2-6; D not resolved. This CDR3 is built from 16 residues. The ends were cut back, 2 bases at V and 0 bases at J, with 8 bases in the middle. The germline V gene encodes CDR1 SGHVS and CDR2 FQNEAQ. The complete variable domain, with remaining parts taken from reference TRBV7-8 and TRBJ2-6, reads GAGVSQSPRYKVAKRGQDVALRCDPISGHVSLFWYQQALGQGPEFLTYFQNEAQLDKSGLPSDRFFAERPEGSVSTLKIQRTQQEDSAVYLCASSLLGSSGANVLTFGAGSRLTVL.

This clonotype was picked up a small number of times. The chain employs TRBV20-1 and TRBJ1-1; a weak D match, TRBD1 (6 bases). The ends were cut back, 4 bases at V and 7 bases at J, with 13 bases in the middle. CDR3 length equals 12 residues. Germline CDR1 reads DFQATT; CDR2 reads SNEGSKA (reference sequence). The CDR3 sequence is CSANSGQIEAFF. CDR3 DNA: TGCAGTGCTAACTCCGGACAGATTGAAGCTTTCTTT.

The V gene is TRBV10-3, the J gene TRBJ1-1; no definite D call. Trimming took off 9 bases at V and 0 bases at J, with 14 bases between the two ends. From germline, CDR1 is ENHRY and CDR2 SYGVKD. This CDR3 is 14 amino acids long. The CDR3 DNA reads TGTGCCATGGGCTCCACAAGCATGAACACTGAAGCTTTCTTT. It specifies CAMGSTSMNTEAFF.

This clonotype has only a few counts. The gene calls are TRBV7-2 and TRBJ2-1; 7 nucleotides match TRBD2. Per germline, CDR1 SGHTA and CDR2 FQGNSA. V dropped 2 bases and J dropped 1; count of bases not matched to a gene: 20. This CDR3 has 21 amino acids. The chain's CDR3 is CASSLRQASGSLARSYNEQFF. DNA of the CDR3: TGTGCCAGCAGCTTAAGGCAGGCTAGCGGTTCACTAGCGAGGTCCTACAATGAGCAGTTCTTC. The whole variable domain, filled in from reference TRBV7-2 and TRBJ2-1, reads GAGVSQSPSNKVTEKGKDVELRCDPISGHTALYWYRQSLGQGLEFLIYFQGNSAPDKSGLPSDRFSAERTGGSVSTLTIQRTQQEDSAVYLCASSLRQASGSLARSYNEQFFGPGTRLTVL.

This chain links TRBV9 with TRBJ2-5; 8 bases line up with TRBD1. Trimming at V came to 3 bases and at J to 1 base, leaving 11 bases not matched to a gene. Looked up from germline, CDR1 is SGDLS and CDR2 is YYNGEE. The CDR3 spans 17 residues. CDR3 coding DNA: TGTGCCAGCAGCGGACCCCAAGACGACAGGGGCCAAGAGACCCAGTACTTC. It is translated as CASSGPQDDRGQETQYF.

The J gene is TRBJ2-7, the V gene TRBV7-9, with D perhaps matching TRBD2 (5 bases). With 6 bases removed from V and 11 bases from J, the gap between germline ends came to 14 bases. The CDR3 spans 11 residues. Germline loops: CDR1 SEHNR, CDR2 FQNEAQ (reference sequence). CDR3 region: CASSNVGRKYF. The CDR3 region has the DNA TGTGCCAGCAGTAACGTGGGGAGAAAGTACTTC.

This clonotype was counted between two and nine times. The chain carries TRBV5-1 and TRBJ2-7; 10 bases match TRBD2. With V trimmed by 0 bases and J by 4 bases, 13 bases remained unmatched. This CDR3 region has 18 residues. Germline V gene data show CDR1 as SGHRS and CDR2 as YFSETQ. The CDR3 spells CASSLAVAGGTSVYEQYF. The CDR3 DNA is TGCGCCAGCAGCTTGGCGGTAGCGGGAGGCACTTCGGTTTACGAGCAGTACTTC.

This CDR3 reads CASSLGTGVGNTQYF. In nucleotides, the CDR3 is TGTGCCAGCAGCTTGGGGACAGGGGTCGGAAATACGCAGTATTTT. This chain connects TRBV7-2 to TRBJ2-3; 10 bases line up with TRBD1. Trimming removed 3 bases from V and 7 bases from J; junction bases left unmatched: 7. CDR1 is SGHTA and CDR2 is FQGNSA in the germline V gene. The CDR3 consists of 15 residues.

The V and J genes are TRBV7-2 and TRBJ2-7, with 11 bases matching TRBD1. Per the germline V gene, CDR1 is SGHTA and CDR2 is FQGNSA. With 5 bases clipped from V and 6 bases from J, the junction kept 9 bases outside the gene matches. CDR3 length: 15 residues. CDR3 DNA: TGTGCCAGCAGCAGAACAGGACAGGGGGCGGGCGAGCAGTACTTC. Residues: CASSRTGQGAGEQYF. Drawing the rest from reference TRBV7-2 and TRBJ2-7, the complete variable domain is GAGVSQSPSNKVTEKGKDVELRCDPISGHTALYWYRQSLGQGLEFLIYFQGNSAPDKSGLPSDRFSAERTGGSVSTLTIQRTQQEDSAVYLCASSRTGQGAGEQYFGPGTRLTVT.

A few counts support this clonotype. The V and J genes are TRBV5-1 and TRBJ2-5; the D gene is possibly TRBD1 (5 bases). CDR1 is SGHRS and CDR2 is YFSETQ in the germline V gene. V lost 4 bases and J 3 bases, leaving 16 bases between the germline ends. The length of the CDR3 is 15 residues. CDR3 loop: CASSVPVGVEETQYF. As DNA, the CDR3 is TGCGCCAGCAGCGTCCCCGTAGGGGTGGAAGAGACCCAGTACTTC.

This clonotype was seen many times. The chain employs TRBV29-1 and TRBJ1-2, with 7 bases fitting TRBD1. The ends lost 4 bases at V and 4 bases at J; junction bases unmatched: 15. The CDR3 runs to 16 residues. Germline V gene data show CDR1 as SQVTM and CDR2 as ANQGSEA. CDR3 protein: CSVAEVDRENAYGYTF. The CDR3 DNA follows: TGCAGCGTTGCGGAGGTCGACAGGGAAAATGCCTATGGCTACACCTTC.

The rearrangement joins TRBV14 to TRBJ1-2; no firm D call. The germline V gene encodes CDR1 SGHDN and CDR2 FVKESK. The germline V and J ends were trimmed by 1 base and 5 bases, with 11 bases remaining between them. The CDR3 runs 14 residues. CDR3 amino acids: CASSQGGHGYGYTF. The CDR3 nucleotides are TGTGCCAGCAGCCAAGGAGGGCACGGGTATGGCTACACCTTC. The whole variable domain, remainder taken from reference TRBV14 and TRBJ1-2, is EAGVTQFPSHSVIEKGQTVTLRCDPISGHDNLYWYRRVMGKEIKFLLHFVKESKQDESGMPNNRFLAERTGGTYSTLKVQPAELEDSGVYFCASSQGGHGYGYTFGSGTRLTVV.

This clonotype turned up a few times. This chain joins TRBV5-5 and TRBJ1-1, with D hard to call. This CDR3 is built from 14 residues. The germline CDR1 and CDR2 sequences are SGHKS and YYEKEE (reference sequence). The germline V and J ends were trimmed by 4 bases and 5 bases, with 15 bases remaining between them. CDR3: CASSPRLSRTEAFF. The CDR3 bases are TGTGCCAGCAGCCCCCGGCTTTCGCGAACTGAAGCTTTCTTT. The full variable domain, with the rest looked up from reference TRBV5-5 and TRBJ1-1, is DAGVTQSPTHLIKTRGQQVTLRCSPISGHKSVSWYQQVLGQGPQFIFQYYEKEERGRGNFPDRFSARQFPNYSSELNVNALLLGDSALYLCASSPRLSRTEAFFGQGTRLTVV.

The chain uses TRBV20-1 and TRBJ2-7; tentatively, D is TRBD1 (6 bases). V lost 5 bases and J lost 0, with 20 bases in between. CDR3 length equals 16 residues. CDR1 is DFQATT, CDR2 SNEGSKA, per germline (reference sequence). DNA for the CDR3: TGCAGTGCTGGACATTCCACAGGGCCCTTCTCCTACGAGCAGTACTTC. Its protein is CSAGHSTGPFSYEQYF.